This paragraph covers one T cell receptor beta chain sequence. Its antigen is currently unknown. This sample stems from a study of graft-versus-host responses after intestinal transplantation. Per germline, CDR1 SGHTA and CDR2 FQGNSA. The CDR3 covers 15 residues. Unmatched junction bases numbered 11, after V lost 6 bases and J lost 7 bases. The method was immunoSEQ multiplex PCR; TCRdb's version includes in-frame clones alone and lacks a portion of them. Among 70,000 or so clones listed, approximately 80% were seen once. The sequence was obtained from a human donor who was the organ donor for an intestinal transplant. The sample was unstimulated CD4+ T cells sorted from spleen or lymph node cells, taken before transplant. V and J are TRBV7-2 and TRBJ2-3; 9 bases are a match to TRBD2. CDR3 residues: CASSSTSGLRYTQYF. The CDR3 DNA reads TGTGCCAGCAGTTCTACTAGCGGGCTCCGGTATACGCAGTATTTT.